Below, 32 T cell receptor beta chains from the same sample are listed, as sequenced in a study of graft-versus-host responses after intestinal transplantation. Sequencing was performed with immunoSEQ multiplex PCR; in TCRdb, only in-frame clones are kept and a portion is missing. This table holds approximately 20,000 clones, roughly 89% found once. The source was PBMCs, collected more than 62 days after intestinal transplantation. These receptors were taken from a human patient who received an intestinal transplant, so some T cells may come from the graft donor.

The chain employs TRBV7-2 and TRBJ2-2; 9 bases fit TRBD1. Germline V gene sequence: CDR1 SGHTA, CDR2 FQGNSA. V was pared by 5 bases and J by 4 bases, with 8 bases of the junction left unmatched. This CDR3 has 16 residues. Here the CDR3 DNA reads TGTGCCAGCAGCCCCGGGACAGGGTTGGGCACCGGGGAGCTGTTTTTT. This encodes CASSPGTGLGTGELFF.

The chain is built from TRBV4-2 and TRBJ1-2, with TRBD1 as a possible D gene (5 bases). CDR3 length: 15 amino acids. V was clipped by 0 bases and J by 7 bases, with 15 bases between them. Germline CDR1 LGHNA, CDR2 YNFKEQ. The CDR3, as DNA: TGTGCCAGCAGCCAAGAGTCCGGGGCCCTCAGTGGCTACACCTTC. Translating it yields CASSQESGALSGYTF.

The rearrangement links TRBV5-4 to TRBJ1-1; D is ambiguous. V was cut by 4 bases and J by 11 bases, with 15 bases left in between. Germline CDR1 and CDR2: SGHNT and YYREEE (reference sequence). This CDR3 has 12 amino acids. In DNA form, the CDR3 reads TGTGCCAGCAGCACGATAAAGGGAGAGGCTTTCTTT. Residues: CASSTIKGEAFF.

The genes are TRBV7-8 and TRBJ2-7, with D perhaps given as TRBD1 or TRBD2 (5 bases each). The CDR3 extends over 15 amino acids. The V and J ends lost 1 base and 2 bases respectively, with 12 bases between them. Germline V gene data show CDR1 as SGHVS and CDR2 as FQNEAQ. The CDR3 spells CASSLVGTEAYEQYF. CDR3 bases: TGTGCCAGCAGCTTAGTTGGGACGGAAGCCTACGAGCAGTACTTC.

This chain links TRBV30 with TRBJ2-1; 9 nucleotides line up with TRBD2. Germline-derived CDR1 and CDR2 are GTSNPN and SVGIG (reference sequence). This CDR3 has 15 amino acids. Trimming removed 3 bases from V and 4 bases from J; junction bases left unmatched: 7. The CDR3 reads CAWRDWRGGYNEQFF. In nucleotides, the CDR3 is TGTGCCTGGAGGGATTGGCGGGGGGGGTACAATGAGCAGTTCTTC.

V usage is TRBV6-5 and J usage is TRBJ1-2, with D perhaps TRBD1 (6 bases). The germline V gene encodes CDR1 MNHEY and CDR2 SVGAGI. Trimming took off 7 bases at V and 2 bases at J, with 17 bases between the two ends. The CDR3 loop spans 15 amino acids. The CDR3 loop is CASTSPGQSNYGYTF. The CDR3 nucleotides read TGTGCCAGCACCTCCCCGGGACAATCAAACTATGGCTACACCTTC.

This chain joins TRBV7-2 and TRBJ1-5; D ambiguous. The CDR3 totals 12 residues. CDR1 is SGHTA and CDR2 is FQGNSA in the germline V gene. With 1 base removed from V and 8 bases from J, the gap between germline ends came to 6 bases. The CDR3 sequence: CASSLGVEPQHF. The CDR3 DNA sequence: TGTGCCAGCAGCTTAGGAGTGGAGCCCCAGCATTTT. Full variable domain (remainder filled in from reference TRBV7-2 and TRBJ1-5): GAGVSQSPSNKVTEKGKDVELRCDPISGHTALYWYRQSLGQGLEFLIYFQGNSAPDKSGLPSDRFSAERTGGSVSTLTIQRTQQEDSAVYLCASSLGVEPQHFGDGTRLSIL.

This sequence joins TRBV10-3 and TRBJ1-6; D remains unclear. Germline lookup yields CDR1 ENHRY and CDR2 SYGVKD. The V end lost 6 bases, the J end lost 7 bases, and 19 bases lay between the germline ends. The CDR3 covers 16 residues. In DNA form, the CDR3 reads TGTGCCATCAGCGATTTGGCGGGCTCCGGGAATTCACCCCTCCACTTT. Translation gives CAISDLAGSGNSPLHF.

The V and J genes are TRBV25-1 and TRBJ1-1, with D tentatively TRBD1 (6 bases). This CDR3 is 11 amino acids long. From germline, CDR1 is MGHDK and CDR2 SYGVNS. Trimming cost V 7 bases and J 6 bases, with 9 bases left between them. CDR3 DNA: TGTGCCAGCAAGAGGGGGGCTGAAGCTTTCTTT. It codes for CASKRGAEAFF.

The chain carries TRBV30 and TRBJ2-5; 7 nucleotides agree with TRBD2. Trimming at V came to 1 base and at J to 7 bases, leaving 6 bases not matched to a gene. The length of the CDR3 is 13 residues. Germline CDR1 GTSNPN, CDR2 SVGIG (reference sequence). The CDR3 DNA is TGTGCCTGGAGTGGGGGGGGGACCGGGACCCAGTACTTC. Translated, it gives CAWSGGGTGTQYF.

J is TRBJ2-5 and V is TRBV7-2; 11 nucleotides match TRBD2. Germline values: CDR1 SGHTA, CDR2 FQGNSA. Trimming cost V 5 bases and J 3 bases; bases outside gene matches: 14. The CDR3 length is 18 residues. As DNA, the CDR3 is TGTGCCAGCAGCCCCCGGGGGCTAGCGGGGGGAGGTGAAGAGACCCAGTACTTC. Translated: CASSPRGLAGGGEETQYF.

The chain carries TRBV7-8 and TRBJ1-4; 7 bases agree with TRBD1. V lost 5 bases to trimming and J lost 7 bases; unmatched junction nucleotides: 10. The CDR3 consists of 15 residues. Looked up from germline, CDR1 is SGHVS and CDR2 is FQNEAQ. CDR3 in DNA: TGTGCCAGCAGCCCCGACAGGGAGCCTTTTGAAAAACTGTTTTTT. It codes for CASSPDREPFEKLFF.

This chain links TRBV5-4 with TRBJ1-2; D not resolved. CDR3 length: 14 residues. In germline, CDR1 is SGHNT, CDR2 YYREEE (reference sequence). The V and J ends lost 0 bases and 3 bases respectively, with 9 bases between them. The CDR3 region is CASSLGTDYYGYTF. Written as DNA, the CDR3 is TGTGCCAGCAGCTTGGGGACGGACTACTATGGCTACACCTTC.

The chain is built from TRBV6-6 and TRBJ2-1, with D uncertain. The CDR3 loop spans 13 amino acids. With 6 bases removed from V and 1 base from J, the gap between germline ends came to 7 bases. Germline CDR1 and CDR2: MNHNY and SVGAGI (reference sequence). This CDR3 reads CASSPASYNEQFF. As DNA, the CDR3 is TGTGCCAGCAGCCCAGCTTCCTACAATGAGCAGTTCTTC.

The gene calls are TRBV7-9 and TRBJ2-7; the D is unclear. V was pared by 0 bases and J by 0 bases, with 6 bases between. This CDR3 region has 14 residues. CDR1 is SEHNR and CDR2 is FQNEAQ in the germline V gene (reference sequence). The CDR3 DNA sequence: TGTGCCAGCAGCTTAGCGGACGTCTCCTACGAGCAGTACTTC. It encodes CASSLADVSYEQYF.

V usage is TRBV2 and J usage is TRBJ2-7; 12 nucleotides agree with TRBD1. J gave up 5 bases and V 2 bases, and 7 bases lay outside the gene matches. CDR1 is SNHLY, CDR2 FYNNEI, per germline. This CDR3 is 16 amino acids long. Here the CDR3 reads CASSERGTGGFDEQYF. The CDR3 DNA is TGTGCCAGCAGTGAAAGGGGGACAGGGGGCTTTGACGAGCAGTACTTC.

CDR3 sequence: CASSLRTSGTGELFF. The CDR3 bases are TGCGCCAGCAGCTTGCGGACCTCCGGTACCGGGGAGCTGTTTTTT. This chain uses TRBV5-1 with TRBJ2-2; no clear D gene. Trimming removed 1 base at V and 5 bases at J, with 12 bases between. The CDR3 runs 15 residues. Germline CDR1 reads SGHRS; CDR2 reads YFSETQ.

This chain connects TRBV19 to TRBJ2-3; the D gene is possibly TRBD2 (5 bases). Per germline, CDR1 LNHDA and CDR2 SQIVND (reference sequence). Deletions cut 8 bases from V and 2 bases from J, with 17 bases between. The CDR3 length is 15 residues. The CDR3 reads CASGSNGIYTDTQYF. Here the CDR3 DNA reads TGTGCCAGTGGATCTAACGGGATTTACACAGATACGCAGTATTTT.

The table lists this clone with a count of one. The rearrangement uses TRBV27 and TRBJ1-6, with D possibly TRBD1 on 6 matching bases. V was clipped by 2 bases and J by 3 bases, with 14 bases between them. Per the germline V gene, CDR1 is MNHEY and CDR2 is SMNVEV (reference sequence). CDR3 size: 17 residues. The CDR3 bases are TGTGCCAGCAGTTTAACCCTCCCAGGGGACTATAATTCACCCCTCCACTTT. Residues: CASSLTLPGDYNSPLHF.

The chain combines TRBV5-4 with TRBJ1-2, with D perhaps TRBD1 (5 bases). In germline, CDR1 is SGHNT, CDR2 YYREEE (reference sequence). The CDR3 sequence is 13 residues long. V lost 4 bases to trimming and J lost 4 bases, with 11 bases between them. This chain's CDR3 is CASSPEQVYGYTF. The CDR3 bases are TGTGCCAGCAGCCCGGAACAGGTCTATGGCTACACCTTC.

The chain is built from TRBV5-1 and TRBJ1-1, with 8 bases fitting TRBD1. Germline CDR1 SGHRS, CDR2 YFSETQ. J lost 0 bases, V lost 3 bases, and 4 bases had no gene match. This CDR3 spans 15 amino acids. In DNA, the CDR3 is TGCGCCAGCAGCTCGCTGACAGGGGTGAACACTGAAGCTTTCTTT. It encodes CASSSLTGVNTEAFF.

This sequence joins TRBV19 and TRBJ2-6; no clear D. The CDR3 extends over 12 amino acids. CDR1 LNHDA and CDR2 SQIVND come from the germline V gene (reference sequence). Trimming took off 5 bases at V and 8 bases at J, with 7 bases between the two ends. CDR3 DNA: TGTGCCAGTAGTTTCCCCTCCAACGTCCTGACTTTC. This translates into CASSFPSNVLTF.

The chain combines TRBV7-7 with TRBJ2-1, with D possibly matching TRBD2 (6 bases). This CDR3 has 14 residues. Germline CDR1 SSHAT, CDR2 FNYEAQ (reference sequence). Trimming removed 2 bases at V and 12 bases at J, with 17 bases between. CDR3 DNA sequence: TGTGCCAGCAGCTTATCGTCGGCTAGCGCCCGGCAGTTCTTC. Protein: CASSLSSASARQFF.

This chain joins TRBV5-1 and TRBJ2-6, with TRBD1 matching 10 bases. CDR3 size: 18 residues. Germline assignment: CDR1 SGHRS and CDR2 YFSETQ. V shed 1 base, J shed 1 base, and the junction held 5 bases outside the gene matches. The CDR3 DNA sequence: TGCGCCAGCAGCTTGAGAGGGACAGGGGAGTCTGGGGCCAACGTCCTGACTTTC. Amino acids: CASSLRGTGESGANVLTF.

The chain recombines TRBV6-5 with TRBJ1-2; weak D call: TRBD1 (6 bases). V dropped 5 bases and J dropped 8 bases, with 21 bases sitting between them. This CDR3 has 15 amino acids. Germline CDR1 and CDR2: MNHEY and SVGAGI. CDR3 protein: CASSPQGPSGGGYTF. CDR3 nucleotides: TGTGCCAGCAGTCCTCAGGGCCCCTCGGGGGGCGGCTACACCTTC.

The V and J genes are TRBV18 and TRBJ2-7, with 10 nucleotides matching TRBD2. This CDR3 is 16 amino acids long. CDR1 is KGHSH, CDR2 LQKENI, per germline. The ends lost 3 bases at V and 2 bases at J; junction bases unmatched: 7. CDR3 region: CASSPPLAGVAYEQYF. CDR3 in DNA: TGTGCCAGCTCACCCCCCCTAGCGGGGGTAGCCTACGAGCAGTACTTC.

The chain links TRBV19 to TRBJ1-1, with a tentative D call TRBD1 (6 bases). The V end was cut by 4 bases, the J end by 2 bases, with 14 bases between. The CDR3 length is 15 residues. Germline CDR1 and CDR2: LNHDA and SQIVND (reference sequence). The CDR3 reads CASSKGQGTNTEAFF. DNA of the CDR3: TGTGCCAGTAGTAAGGGGCAGGGGACCAACACTGAAGCTTTCTTT. The full variable domain, rest sourced from reference TRBV19 and TRBJ1-1, is DGGITQSPKYLFRKEGQNVTLSCEQNLNHDAMYWYRQDPGQGLRLIYYSQIVNDFQKGDIAEGYSVSREKKESFPLTVTSAQKNPTAFYLCASSKGQGTNTEAFFGQGTRLTVV.

The rearrangement uses TRBV6-1 and TRBJ1-2, with TRBD1 matching 8 bases. Germline CDR1 MNHNS, CDR2 SASEGT. The ends lost 3 bases at V and 0 bases at J; junction bases unmatched: 18. This CDR3 is built from 20 residues. In nucleotides, the CDR3 is TGTGCCAGCAGTGAGAGTGAGGGACAGGTCGACCTACTAGCTAACTATGGCTACACCTTC. Encoded protein: CASSESEGQVDLLANYGYTF.

CDR3 bases: TGTGCCAGCAGCTTAACCGGGGACGAAAAAGCTTTCTTT. Its protein product is CASSLTGDEKAFF. This sequence joins TRBV11-2 and TRBJ1-1, with D perhaps matching TRBD1 (5 bases). V was trimmed by 2 bases and J by 9 bases, leaving 13 bases between them. The germline V gene encodes CDR1 SGHAT and CDR2 FQNNGV. This CDR3 has 13 amino acids.

The V call is TRBV28, the J call TRBJ2-1; weak D call: TRBD1 (5 bases). CDR3 length equals 13 residues. The ends were cut back, 6 bases at V and 4 bases at J, with 10 bases in the middle. The germline CDR1 and CDR2 sequences are MDHEN and SYDVKM. The CDR3 nucleotides are TGTGCCAGCAGGACAGTTCTTTACAATGAGCAGTTCTTC. It encodes CASRTVLYNEQFF.

There are a few counts of this clone. The rearrangement joins TRBV4-1 to TRBJ1-5; 7 bases align to TRBD1. This CDR3 is 16 amino acids long. V lost 0 bases to trimming and J lost 7 bases; unmatched junction nucleotides: 9. Germline CDR1 MGHRA, CDR2 YSYEKL. The CDR3 loop reads CASSQDRDSRGQPQHF. The CDR3 DNA sequence: TGCGCCAGCAGCCAAGACCGGGACAGTCGTGGGCAGCCCCAGCATTTT.

The rearrangement links TRBV5-8 to TRBJ2-7; D is ambiguous. The CDR3 consists of 14 residues. Germline CDR1 reads SGHTS; CDR2 reads YDEGEE. V dropped 2 bases and J dropped 4 bases, with 13 bases sitting between them. This chain's CDR3 is CASSFSGNDYEQYF. CDR3 in DNA: TGTGCCAGCAGCTTCTCGGGCAATGATTACGAGCAGTACTTC.